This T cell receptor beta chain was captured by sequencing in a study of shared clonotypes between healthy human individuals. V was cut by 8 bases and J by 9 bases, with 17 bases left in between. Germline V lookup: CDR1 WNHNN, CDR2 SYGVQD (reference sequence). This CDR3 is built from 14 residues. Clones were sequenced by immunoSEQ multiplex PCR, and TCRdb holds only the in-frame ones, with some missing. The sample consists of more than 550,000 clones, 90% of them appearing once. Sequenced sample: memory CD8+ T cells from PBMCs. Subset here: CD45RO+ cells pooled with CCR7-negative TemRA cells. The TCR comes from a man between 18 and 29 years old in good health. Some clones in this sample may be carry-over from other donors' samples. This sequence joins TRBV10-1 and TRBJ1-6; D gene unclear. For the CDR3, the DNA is TGCGCCAGCGGCGAGGGCGGGTCGGGTTCACCCCTCCACTTT. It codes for CASGEGGSGSPLHF.